This T cell receptor (beta chain) was documented in a study of shared clonotypes between healthy human individuals. The study's findings and limits: In this cohort, only blood was sampled, and tissue repertoires likely differ.

Assay: immunoSEQ multiplex PCR; the TCRdb copy retains only in-frame clones and omits some. The sample lists roughly 1 million clones; around 75% were seen once. CDR1 and CDR2 (germline): SNHLY, FYNNEI. Trimming took off 8 bases at V and 10 bases at J, with 3 bases between the two ends. CDR3 size: 9 residues. This clone was detected only a few times. Its specificity is unknown. Other nucleotide sequences in the sample specify the same CDR3. This chain connects TRBV2 to TRBJ1-6; D not resolved. The specimen was memory CD4+ T cells sorted from blood. The sample's subset: CD45RA-negative fraction. This TCR came from a man between 18 and 35 years old in good health. CDR3 amino acids: CASGSPLHF. CDR3 coding DNA: TGTGCCAGCGGATCACCCCTCCACTTT.